The 22 T cell receptor beta chains presented below share a single source sample, sequenced in a study of T cell repertoires in cytomegalovirus infection. Their specific antigens are unknown. TCRdb reanalysed the reads using MiXCR and keeps one entry per CDR3 protein. The sample shows 49,000 or so distinct CDR3 sequences, about 21% of them seen only once. Sequencing was performed on CD8+ T cells from cultured PBMCs, taken from culture after CMV antigen stimulation. Receptors originate from a human donor in good health (CMV status not recorded). Some clones in this sample may be carry-over from other donors' samples.

This clonotype was picked up many times. J is TRBJ2-2 and V is TRBV7-3, with D uncertain. Trimming shortened V by 1 base and J by 6 bases, and 15 bases separated the two germline ends. This CDR3 contains 16 residues. In germline, CDR1 is SGHTA, CDR2 FQGTGA. Here the CDR3 reads CASSLIATPRPGELFF. For the CDR3, the DNA is TGTGCCAGCAGCTTAATCGCTACCCCTAGGCCCGGGGAGCTGTTTTTT.

This sequence joins TRBV6-6 and TRBJ1-1, with 7 nucleotides matching TRBD1. This CDR3 has 14 amino acids. Germline values: CDR1 MNHNY, CDR2 SVGAGI (reference sequence). The trim removed 5 bases at V and 5 bases at J, leaving 8 bases unmatched. DNA of the CDR3: TGTGCCAGCAGTCGCGACAGGGCGTATACTGAAGCTTTCTTT. It translates to CASSRDRAYTEAFF.

The CDR3 spells CASSLTRAGTGELFF. The CDR3 DNA reads TGTGCCAGCAGCTTAACCAGGGCGGGCACCGGGGAGCTGTTTTTT. The genes are TRBV7-3 and TRBJ2-2, with D tentatively TRBD1 or TRBD2 (5 bases each). Germline assignment: CDR1 SGHTA and CDR2 FQGTGA. Trimming stripped 0 bases from V and 4 bases from J, with 9 bases between. CDR3 length: 15 residues.

This clonotype was detected a few times. This chain uses TRBV9 with TRBJ2-7, with TRBD2 as a possible D gene (6 bases). This CDR3 has 14 residues. V was clipped by 0 bases and J by 6 bases, with 13 bases between them. Germline V gene lookup returns CDR1 SGDLS and CDR2 YYNGEE. The CDR3 region has the DNA TGTGCCAGCAGCGTAGGGGGAGGAAGGGGCGAGCAGTACTTC. Its protein is CASSVGGGRGEQYF. Looking up the rest from reference TRBV9 and TRBJ2-7 gives the full variable domain: DSGVTQTPKHLITATGQRVTLRCSPRSGDLSVYWYQQSLDQGLQFLIQYYNGEERAKGNILERFSAQQFPDLHSELNLSSLELGDSALYFCASSVGGGRGEQYFGPGTRLTVT.

This clonotype was counted many times. The rearrangement links TRBV12-3 or TRBV12-4 to TRBJ2-7; 10 bases match TRBD1. This CDR3 contains 15 residues. The J segment lost 3 bases and the V segment lost 6 bases, leaving 8 bases of the junction unmatched. The CDR3 DNA reads as TGTGCCAGCAGGACCGGGACAGGGGTAAACTACGAGCAGTACTTC. Protein product: CASRTGTGVNYEQYF.

The chain couples TRBV20-1 to TRBJ1-2; D call uncertain. V gave up 4 bases and J gave up 5 bases, with 17 bases separating them. Germline CDR1 and CDR2: DFQATT and SNEGSKA (reference sequence). This CDR3 has 14 residues. The CDR3 protein is CSANGRTNLYGYTF. CDR3 in DNA: TGCAGTGCTAACGGACGTACGAATCTGTATGGCTACACCTTC.

This sequence joins TRBV12-3 or TRBV12-4 and TRBJ2-7; TRBD2 agrees at 7 bases. This CDR3 contains 13 residues. Trimming removed 2 bases from V and 6 bases from J; junction bases left unmatched: 4. CDR3 DNA sequence: TGTGCCAGCAGTTTACAGACTAGCTCCGAGCAGTACTTC. Amino acid sequence: CASSLQTSSEQYF.

The table lists this clonotype with a few counts. V and J are TRBV12-3 or TRBV12-4 and TRBJ2-6; possibly TRBD2 for D (7 bases). Trimming removed 7 bases from V and 0 bases from J, with 13 bases in between. The CDR3 extends over 16 amino acids. The CDR3 DNA reads TGTGCCAGCATGGGGGGGACAAGCTCTGGGGCCAACGTCCTGACTTTC. Amino acid sequence: CASMGGTSSGANVLTF.

V and J are TRBV11-3 and TRBJ2-2; no clear D. CDR3 length equals 13 residues. Germline CDR1 reads SGHNT; CDR2 reads YENEEA. V lost 2 bases and J 3 bases, leaving 4 bases between the germline ends. The CDR3 region has the DNA TGTGCCAGCAGCTTAAGGGACACCGGGGAGCTGTTTTTT. It translates to CASSLRDTGELFF.

This clonotype came up many times. This chain links TRBV7-2 with TRBJ2-5; perhaps TRBD1 as D (5 bases). The germline gives CDR1 SGHTA, CDR2 FQGNSA. The ends were cut back, 4 bases at V and 3 bases at J, with 12 bases in the middle. This CDR3 comprises 14 residues. The CDR3 coding sequence is TGTGCCAGCAGCTCGCAAGGACAAAAAGAGACCCAGTACTTC. Translation gives CASSSQGQKETQYF.

The chain employs TRBV19 and TRBJ1-2, with unresolved D. Germline CDR1 LNHDA, CDR2 SQIVND (reference sequence). This CDR3 contains 12 residues. The V end was cut by 5 bases, the J end by 5 bases, with 9 bases between. The CDR3: CASSGEPYGYTF. Here the CDR3 DNA reads TGTGCCAGTAGTGGCGAACCTTATGGCTACACCTTC.

The chain carries TRBV12-3 or TRBV12-4 and TRBJ1-2, with a tentative D call TRBD1 (6 bases). CDR3 length: 14 amino acids. V lost 5 bases and J lost 4, with 14 bases in between. The chain's CDR3 is CASSPQQGRYGYTF. CDR3 bases: TGTGCCAGCAGTCCCCAACAGGGACGCTATGGCTACACCTTC.

The rearrangement links TRBV6-1 to TRBJ2-2; TRBD2 is a possible D gene (6 bases). V lost 3 bases, J lost 3 bases, and 17 bases lay in between. The CDR3 is made up of 17 amino acids. CDR1 and CDR2 from the germline V gene are MNHNS and SASEGT. The chain's CDR3 is CASSDPGTGCYTGELFF. The DNA for the CDR3 is TGTGCCAGCAGTGACCCCGGGACTGGGTGTTACACCGGGGAGCTGTTTTTT.

This clonotype was counted many times. This chain uses TRBV7-3 with TRBJ2-3, with TRBD1 matching 7 bases. Germline V CDR1 and CDR2: SGHTA, FQGTGA. Germline trimming cut 4 bases from V and 3 bases from J; bases unmatched to any gene: 7. The CDR3 runs 15 residues. This chain's CDR3 is CASSSTGVGTDTQYF. The CDR3 nucleotides are TGTGCCAGCAGCTCTACAGGGGTCGGGACAGATACGCAGTATTTT. The entire variable domain, with the rest obtained from reference TRBV7-3 and TRBJ2-3, is as follows: GAGVSQTPSNKVTEKGKYVELRCDPISGHTALYWYRQSLGQGPEFLIYFQGTGAADDSGLPNDRFFAVRPEGSVSTLKIQRTERGDSAVYLCASSSTGVGTDTQYFGPGTRLTVL.

There are a few counts of this clonotype. This chain links TRBV6-1 with TRBJ2-3, with 7 bases fitting TRBD2. Germline trimming cut 7 bases from V and 0 bases from J; bases unmatched to any gene: 4. In germline, CDR1 is MNHNS, CDR2 SASEGT. The CDR3 sequence is 14 residues long. The CDR3 is CASIIGGSTDTQYF. CDR3 coding DNA: TGTGCCAGCATTATCGGGGGGAGCACAGATACGCAGTATTTT.

The V call is TRBV4-2, the J call TRBJ2-3; 8 positions match TRBD1. The CDR3 loop spans 16 amino acids. The J segment lost 4 bases and the V segment lost 3 bases, leaving 9 bases of the junction unmatched. CDR1 is LGHNA and CDR2 is YNFKEQ in the germline V gene. In nucleotides, the CDR3 is TGTGCCAGCAGCCAGGACGGACAGGGCGGCCCAGATACGCAGTATTTT. Amino acids: CASSQDGQGGPDTQYF.

In this sample, this clonotype turned up many times. The V gene is TRBV7-2, the J gene TRBJ2-5, with D uncertain. This CDR3 has 13 amino acids. With 4 bases removed from V and 4 bases from J, the gap between germline ends came to 10 bases. The germline gives CDR1 SGHTA, CDR2 FQGNSA. CDR3 amino acids: CASSSLTGETQYF. The CDR3 nucleotides are TGTGCCAGCAGCTCTCTGACTGGAGAGACCCAGTACTTC.

The gene calls are TRBV7-9 and TRBJ2-3, with 8 bases identical to TRBD2. Germline CDR1 reads SEHNR; CDR2 reads FQNEAQ (reference sequence). The J segment lost 4 bases and the V segment lost 5 bases, leaving 5 bases of the junction unmatched. The CDR3 length is 14 residues. The DNA of the CDR3 is TGTGCCAGCAGCCGAGGACTAGCCCCAGATACGCAGTATTTT. It specifies CASSRGLAPDTQYF.

In its sample, this clonotype was seen many times. The CDR3 bases are TGTGCCAGCAGCGGAGGGACAGGCAATTCCTACGAGCAGTACTTC. It is translated as CASSGGTGNSYEQYF. The gene calls are TRBV28 and TRBJ2-7; TRBD1 matches at 8 bases. The CDR3 runs 15 residues. CDR1 and CDR2 (germline): MDHEN, SYDVKM. V lost 6 bases to trimming and J lost 1 base; unmatched junction nucleotides: 8.

V and J are TRBV7-2 and TRBJ2-1; D gene unclear. Germline V CDR1 and CDR2: SGHTA, FQGNSA. The CDR3 runs 14 residues. V gave up 2 bases and J gave up 10 bases, with 15 bases separating them. Here the CDR3 reads CASSLSRTGYEQFF. The CDR3 DNA reads as TGTGCCAGCAGCTTAAGTAGGACCGGTTACGAGCAGTTCTTC.

There are many counts of this clonotype. The rearrangement uses TRBV12-3 or TRBV12-4 and TRBJ1-5; 10 nucleotides match TRBD1. The CDR3 sequence is 19 residues long. Trimming cost V 3 bases and J 5 bases; bases outside gene matches: 16. CDR3 in amino acids: CASSLVVGQGSFLDQPQHF. For the CDR3, the DNA is TGTGCCAGCAGTTTGGTGGTGGGACAGGGGTCCTTCCTCGATCAGCCCCAGCATTTT.

The chain joins TRBV3-1 to TRBJ1-1, with D hard to call. V was pared by 0 bases and J by 11 bases, with 19 bases between. This CDR3 is 15 amino acids long. Germline V gene data show CDR1 as LGHDT and CDR2 as YNNKEL (reference sequence). CDR3: CASSQDSPAGYSAFF. The CDR3 DNA sequence: TGTGCCAGCAGCCAAGATTCCCCTGCGGGGTATTCGGCTTTCTTT.